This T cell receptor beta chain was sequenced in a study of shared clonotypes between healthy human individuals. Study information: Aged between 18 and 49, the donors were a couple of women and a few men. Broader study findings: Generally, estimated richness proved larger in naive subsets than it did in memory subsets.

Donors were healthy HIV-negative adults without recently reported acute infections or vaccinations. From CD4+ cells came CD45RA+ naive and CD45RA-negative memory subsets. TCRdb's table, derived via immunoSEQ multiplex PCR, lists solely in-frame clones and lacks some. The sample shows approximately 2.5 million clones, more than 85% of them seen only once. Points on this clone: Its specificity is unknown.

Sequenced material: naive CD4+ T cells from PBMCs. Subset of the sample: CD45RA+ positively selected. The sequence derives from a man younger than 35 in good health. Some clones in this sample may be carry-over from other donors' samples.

The CDR3: CSADRGLNEQFF. The CDR3 nucleotides are TGCAGCGCAGACAGGGGGCTGAATGAGCAGTTCTTC. This chain connects TRBV29-1 to TRBJ2-1; TRBD1 matches 10 bases. J lost 7 bases, V lost 7 bases, and 4 bases had no gene match. The germline gives CDR1 SQVTM, CDR2 ANQGSEA. This CDR3 is built from 12 residues.